The TCR beta chain under discussion was sequenced for a study of blood T cell repertoires in COVID-19. At the level of the study: The samples span acute and convalescent COVID-19 from the United States, Italy and Spain. PBMCs, B-cell-depleted T cells, or T cells were the source of the cDNA or gDNA that made up the material.

The authors' processing: The authors estimated nucleated cell counts from reference gene primer amplification. This table comes from immunoSEQ multiplex PCR, and its TCRdb copy is limited to in-frame clones, with some not included. The V and J calls and the clone size are those of that table, but D and trimming were determined from the DNA. Seen here are about 220,000 clones, about 84% observed once, and the top ten hold 10% to 15%. The trim removed 5 bases at V and 6 bases at J, leaving 7 bases unmatched. The germline CDR1 and CDR2 sequences are SGHRS and YFSETQ. There are 13 residues in the CDR3. The sample taken for sequencing was peripheral blood. This clonotype was sampled from a human donor in a cohort sampled during active COVID-19. The V gene is TRBV5-1, the J gene TRBJ1-2, with 7 bases aligning to TRBD1. As DNA, the CDR3 is TGCGCCAGCAGTGAGACAGGGCTGGATGGCTACACCTTC. Translating gives CASSETGLDGYTF.